These 15 T cell receptor beta chains were sequenced from one sample in a study of blood T cell repertoires in COVID-19. The data were produced by immunoSEQ multiplex PCR, yet TCRdb's version contains in-frame clones alone and is incomplete. In the table there are about 160,000 clones, roughly 80% of which are singletons. The sequenced sample was PBMCs or T cells enriched from blood (not recorded which). Every receptor here comes from a woman in her 40s with acute COVID-19.

This clone was seen more than once but under ten times. The chain recombines TRBV3-1 (or the pseudogene TRBV3-2) with TRBJ2-2, with TRBD2 as a possible D gene (5 bases). Germline V CDR1 and CDR2: LGHDT, YNNKEL (reference sequence). The ends were cut back, 3 bases at V and 6 bases at J, with 11 bases in the middle. CDR3 length: 14 residues. CDR3 nucleotide sequence: TGTGCCAGCAGCCAGGCGGGCCTATCCGGGGAGCTGTTTTTT. Its translation is CASSQAGLSGELFF.

The chain links TRBV6-5 to TRBJ2-2; no clear D gene. CDR1 and CDR2 from the germline V gene are MNHEY and SVGAGI. The CDR3 length is 16 residues. Trimming stripped 2 bases from V and 4 bases from J, with 14 bases between. In DNA form, the CDR3 reads TGTGCCAGCAGTTACGATAGGCGGTTAGGCACCGGGGAGCTGTTTTTT. It yields the protein CASSYDRRLGTGELFF.

Remarks on this clone: The sample contains more than one DNA sequence encoding this CDR3. The V and J genes are TRBV18 and TRBJ1-1, with 7 bases lining up with TRBD1. Germline V gene sequence: CDR1 KGHSH, CDR2 LQKENI. This CDR3 contains 14 residues. Trimming at V came to 2 bases and at J to 2 bases, leaving 2 bases not matched to a gene. CDR3 protein: CASSPRTGNTEAFF. CDR3 DNA: TGTGCCAGCTCACCAAGGACAGGAAACACTGAAGCTTTCTTT.

This chain joins TRBV5-1 and TRBJ2-3, with D possibly matching TRBD2 (6 bases). The V end was cut by 3 bases, the J end by 0 bases, with 8 bases between. The length of the CDR3 is 14 residues. Germline V gene sequence: CDR1 SGHRS, CDR2 YFSETQ. Here the CDR3 DNA reads TGCGCCAGCAGCTGGGGGACTAGCACAGATACGCAGTATTTT. It specifies CASSWGTSTDTQYF.

This clone was detected once. The chain has TRBV27 and TRBJ2-1; possibly TRBD2 for D (6 bases). CDR3 length: 13 residues. V lost 8 bases to trimming and J lost 4 bases, with 12 bases between them. Germline V gives CDR1 MNHEY, CDR2 SMNVEV (reference sequence). The CDR3 loop is CASRGLPYNEQFF. The CDR3 region has the DNA TGTGCCAGCCGGGGACTCCCTTACAATGAGCAGTTCTTC.

The chain is built from TRBV15 and TRBJ1-1; D not resolved. CDR3 size: 12 residues. Germline CDR1 reads LNHNV; CDR2 reads YYDKDF (reference sequence). V was cut by 8 bases and J by 7 bases, with 14 bases left in between. CDR3 sequence: CATRGEGHEAFF. CDR3 in DNA: TGTGCCACCCGTGGTGAGGGCCATGAAGCTTTCTTT.

The chain couples TRBV5-1 to TRBJ2-5; D possibly corresponds to TRBD2 (5 bases). From germline, CDR1 is SGHRS and CDR2 YFSETQ. V was shortened by 0 bases and J by 5 bases, with 14 bases between the two germline ends. There are 15 residues in the CDR3. The CDR3 sequence: CASSLVVAGGETQYF. The CDR3 bases are TGCGCCAGCAGCTTGGTGGTGGCTGGCGGGGAGACCCAGTACTTC.

This clone is a singleton in its sample. The J gene is TRBJ2-3, the V gene TRBV6-6, with 11 bases aligning to TRBD1. Per the germline V gene, CDR1 is MNHNY and CDR2 is SVGAGI (reference sequence). V was clipped by 6 bases and J by 5 bases; unmatched bases: 7. The CDR3 totals 15 residues. The CDR3 is CASSIGQGAGDTQYF. DNA for the CDR3: TGTGCCAGCAGCATCGGACAGGGGGCAGGAGATACGCAGTATTTT.

J is TRBJ2-1 and V is TRBV10-1; D might be TRBD2 (6 bases). The CDR3 has 18 residues. CDR1 WNHNN and CDR2 SYGVQD come from the germline V gene (reference sequence). V shed 6 bases and J shed 0 bases, with 21 bases lying between them. The DNA for the CDR3 is TGCGCCAGCAGCCCGGCGGGCAGCGGAGGGAGCTCCTACAATGAGCAGTTCTTC. It codes for CASSPAGSGGSSYNEQFF.

Comments on this clone: Other DNA sequences in the same sample also yield this CDR3. The chain joins TRBV7-8 to TRBJ1-2; 8 bases align to TRBD1. CDR3 length: 14 amino acids. Germline CDR1 is SGHVS and CDR2 is FQNEAQ. J was trimmed by 3 bases and V by 2 bases; bases with no gene match: 2. CDR3 in DNA: TGTGCCAGCAGCTTACAGGGGGCAGACTATGGCTACACCTTC. Translating it yields CASSLQGADYGYTF.

V and J are TRBV5-4 and TRBJ1-1, with D possibly matching TRBD1 (5 bases). The CDR3 loop spans 13 amino acids. V lost 2 bases to trimming and J lost 5 bases, with 10 bases between them. From germline, CDR1 is SGHNT and CDR2 YYREEE (reference sequence). In DNA form, the CDR3 reads TGTGCCAGCAGCTTAACGGGGGAGACTGAAGCTTTCTTT. Its translation: CASSLTGETEAFF.

V usage is TRBV3-1 (or the pseudogene TRBV3-2) and J usage is TRBJ2-7; TRBD2 agrees at 8 bases. The CDR3 runs to 17 residues. Germline V gene lookup returns CDR1 LGHDT and CDR2 YNNKEL (reference sequence). V dropped 3 bases and J dropped 4; count of bases not matched to a gene: 14. CDR3 region: CASSHLRRSGSGYEQYF. Written as DNA, the CDR3 is TGTGCCAGCAGCCACCTCCGTCGGAGCGGGAGTGGGTACGAGCAGTACTTC.

V is TRBV5-4 and J is TRBJ2-4, with 12 nucleotides matching TRBD1. The CDR3 loop spans 18 amino acids. V was pared by 7 bases and J by 2 bases, with 13 bases of the junction left unmatched. The germline V gene has CDR1 SGHNT and CDR2 YYREEE (reference sequence). CDR3 protein: CASGAGTGGAGTKNIQYF. CDR3 DNA sequence: TGTGCCAGCGGGGCCGGGACAGGGGGCGCAGGGACCAAAAACATTCAGTACTTC.

This clone came up a few times. The rearrangement links TRBV9 to TRBJ1-2; 9 bases match TRBD1. Trimming cost V 3 bases and J 7 bases; bases outside gene matches: 7. Germline CDR1 reads SGDLS; CDR2 reads YYNGEE. CDR3 length equals 14 residues. The CDR3 is CASSEGDRAGGYTF. CDR3 DNA: TGTGCCAGCAGCGAGGGGGACAGGGCAGGTGGCTACACCTTC.

This chain connects TRBV7-9 to TRBJ1-1; weak D call: TRBD1 (5 bases). Trimming took 1 base from V and 0 from J, leaving 15 bases between them. The CDR3 extends over 17 amino acids. Germline V gene sequence: CDR1 SEHNR, CDR2 FQNEAQ (reference sequence). CDR3 in amino acids: CASSLDVGAGVNTEAFF. CDR3 nucleotide sequence: TGTGCCAGCAGCTTAGATGTGGGCGCGGGGGTGAACACTGAAGCTTTCTTT.